These T cell receptor beta chains were read from a single sample in a study of T cell responses to AZD1222 COVID-19 vaccine. Produced via immunoSEQ multiplex PCR; TCRdb's table is partial and in-frame only. The data hold fewer than 150,000 clones, with 80% to 90% observed a single time. Here the sequenced sample was peripheral blood, taken on day 0 of AZD1222 vaccination. All receptors derive from an adult in good health. The CDR3 runs from the conserved cysteine through the conserved F or W. The D gene is left open where the match is weak. Clone size, where shown, is once, few, many, or a class for clones that have expanded.

v_gene: TRBV6-1; d_gene: .; abundance: .; j_gene: TRBJ1-5; CDR3nt: TGTGCCAGCAGTGAGGGGGCCCCTGATCATCAGCCCCAGCATTTT; CDR3aa: CASSEGAPDHQPQHF
v_gene: TRBV7-2; d_gene: .; abundance: .; j_gene: TRBJ2-1; CDR3nt: TGTGCCAGCAGCCCCTCCGCCACAGGCCTCTACAATGAGCAGTTCTTC; CDR3aa: CASSPSATGLYNEQFF
v_gene: TRBV30; d_gene: TRBD1; abundance: .; j_gene: TRBJ1-5; CDR3nt: TGTGCCTGGAGTGGGGCTACAGGGGGTTACAATCAGCCCCAGCATTTT; CDR3aa: CAWSGATGGYNQPQHF
v_gene: TRBV4-1; d_gene: .; abundance: .; j_gene: TRBJ1-4; CDR3nt: TGCGCCAGCAGCCAAGATCTTCGCAGGGACAATGGCGAAAAACTGTTTTTT; CDR3aa: CASSQDLRRDNGEKLFF
v_gene: TRBV7-2; d_gene: TRBD1; abundance: .; j_gene: TRBJ2-7; CDR3nt: TGTGCCAGCAGCTCCACCGGGACAGGGGCCTACGAGCAGTACTTC; CDR3aa: CASSSTGTGAYEQYF
v_gene: TRBV5-6; d_gene: TRBD1; abundance: .; j_gene: TRBJ1-2; CDR3nt: TGTGCCAGCAGCCCGGGACAGGGGGAAAGCTACACCTTC; CDR3aa: CASSPGQGESYTF
v_gene: TRBV3-1/TRBV3-2; d_gene: .; abundance: .; j_gene: TRBJ1-2; CDR3nt: TGTGCCAGCAGCCAAGATGAGGGGAACTATGGCTACACCTTC; CDR3aa: CASSQDEGNYGYTF
v_gene: TRBV5-4; d_gene: TRBD1; abundance: .; j_gene: TRBJ1-6; CDR3nt: TGTGCCAGCAGCTTGGGACAGGGGGGGAATTCACCCCTCCACTTT; CDR3aa: CASSLGQGGNSPLHF
v_gene: TRBV6-5; d_gene: TRBD1; abundance: .; j_gene: TRBJ2-5; CDR3nt: TGTGCCAGCAGTAAACGCGGACAGGGGGAAGAGACCCAGTACTTC; CDR3aa: CASSKRGQGEETQYF
v_gene: TRBV11-2; d_gene: .; abundance: .; j_gene: TRBJ2-1; CDR3nt: TGTGCCAGCAGCTTAGTTGCGTCAGAGACAGGTAGGAGGGAGGATGGGCAGTTCTTC; CDR3aa: CASSLVASETGRREDGQFF
v_gene: TRBV7-8; d_gene: TRBD1; abundance: .; j_gene: TRBJ1-5; CDR3nt: TGTGCCAGCAGCTTATCGGGACAGAACAATCAGCCCCAGCATTTT; CDR3aa: CASSLSGQNNQPQHF
v_gene: TRBV4-3; d_gene: .; abundance: .; j_gene: TRBJ2-1; CDR3nt: TGCGCCAGCAGCCAAAGTATGGGAAGCTCCTACAATGAGCAGTTCTTC; CDR3aa: CASSQSMGSSYNEQFF
v_gene: TRBV7-3; d_gene: .; abundance: .; j_gene: TRBJ2-1; CDR3nt: TGTGCCAGCAGCCCCACGCCACTAGTCAGCTCCTACAATGAGCAGTTCTTC; CDR3aa: CASSPTPLVSSYNEQFF
v_gene: TRBV7-2; d_gene: TRBD2; abundance: .; j_gene: TRBJ2-1; CDR3nt: TGTGCCAGCAGCTTTTTGACTAGCGGGAGAAATGAGCAGTTCTTC; CDR3aa: CASSFLTSGRNEQFF
v_gene: TRBV5-6; d_gene: .; abundance: .; j_gene: TRBJ2-3; CDR3nt: TGTGCCAGCAGCTCAAGCGGTCCTCGTCCAGATACGCAGTATTTT; CDR3aa: CASSSSGPRPDTQYF
v_gene: TRBV4-2; d_gene: .; abundance: few; j_gene: TRBJ1-1; CDR3nt: TGTGCCAGCAGCCAAGATTCGGCGTTCCCTGAAGCTTTCTTT; CDR3aa: CASSQDSAFPEAFF
v_gene: TRBV13; d_gene: .; abundance: once; j_gene: TRBJ1-1; CDR3nt: TGTGCCAGCAGCTCTACCCCGGGTTTGAACACTGAAGCTTTCTTT; CDR3aa: CASSSTPGLNTEAFF
v_gene: TRBV5-4; d_gene: .; abundance: .; j_gene: TRBJ2-7; CDR3nt: TGTGCCAGCAGCCCCGTCGACAGCTACGAGCAGTACTTC; CDR3aa: CASSPVDSYEQYF
v_gene: TRBV20-1; d_gene: .; abundance: once; j_gene: TRBJ1-1; CDR3nt: TGCAGTGCTAGGAGGGGGGATGAAGCTTTCTTT; CDR3aa: CSARRGDEAFF
v_gene: TRBV27; d_gene: TRBD2; abundance: .; j_gene: TRBJ2-2; CDR3nt: TGTGCCAGCAGTCTCGGACTAGGGTCCGGGGAGCTGTTTTTT; CDR3aa: CASSLGLGSGELFF
v_gene: TRBV6-1; d_gene: TRBD1; abundance: .; j_gene: TRBJ1-1; CDR3nt: TGTGCCAGCAGTGACCTTCTTCTAAACAGGGGCGACACTGAAGCTTTCTTT; CDR3aa: CASSDLLLNRGDTEAFF
v_gene: TRBV6-2/TRBV6-3; d_gene: .; abundance: .; j_gene: TRBJ2-1; CDR3nt: TGTGCCAGCAGTTACGCCAGGGGTATCAGGGATGAGCAGTTCTTC; CDR3aa: CASSYARGIRDEQFF
v_gene: TRBV19; d_gene: .; abundance: .; j_gene: TRBJ1-5; CDR3nt: TGTGCCAGTAGTATAGGGACCGGGCCCCGAGGGGCCCAGCATTTT; CDR3aa: CASSIGTGPRGAQHF
v_gene: TRBV28; d_gene: .; abundance: .; j_gene: TRBJ1-1; CDR3nt: TGTGCCAGCAGTTTAGCTACAGGGCCGTACACTGAAGCTTTCTTT; CDR3aa: CASSLATGPYTEAFF
v_gene: TRBV27; d_gene: .; abundance: .; j_gene: TRBJ2-7; CDR3nt: TGTGCCAGCAGGGGACTACAGGGGGACGAGCAGTACTTC; CDR3aa: CASRGLQGDEQYF
v_gene: TRBV11-3; d_gene: .; abundance: .; j_gene: TRBJ2-1; CDR3nt: TGTGCCAGCAGCGCCCAAGGGGGAAAAACGGATGAGCAGTTCTTC; CDR3aa: CASSAQGGKTDEQFF
v_gene: TRBV28; d_gene: .; abundance: .; j_gene: TRBJ1-2; CDR3nt: TGTGCCAGCAATTCCAAATGGACAGATGGCTACACCTTC; CDR3aa: CASNSKWTDGYTF
v_gene: TRBV28; d_gene: .; abundance: .; j_gene: TRBJ2-7; CDR3nt: TGTGCCAGCAGTTTAGGGTCCTTCGGGGGCTACGAGCAGTACTTC; CDR3aa: CASSLGSFGGYEQYF
v_gene: TRBV5-5; d_gene: .; abundance: .; j_gene: TRBJ2-3; CDR3nt: TGTGCCAGCAGCCAACACGGCACTAGCACAGATACGCAGTATTTT; CDR3aa: CASSQHGTSTDTQYF
v_gene: TRBV7-3; d_gene: .; abundance: once; j_gene: TRBJ2-1; CDR3nt: TGTGCCAGCAGCTTAAATTCGGGTTACAATGAGCAGTTCTTC; CDR3aa: CASSLNSGYNEQFF
v_gene: TRBV3-1/TRBV3-2; d_gene: TRBD2; abundance: .; j_gene: TRBJ2-1; CDR3nt: TGTGCCAGCAGCCAAGAGCCCCTAGCGGGGAACAATGAGCAGTTCTTC; CDR3aa: CASSQEPLAGNNEQFF
v_gene: TRBV19; d_gene: TRBD2; abundance: .; j_gene: TRBJ2-3; CDR3nt: TGTGCCAGTAGTTCTAGCGGGAGCACAGATACGCAGTATTTT; CDR3aa: CASSSSGSTDTQYF
v_gene: TRBV7-9; d_gene: .; abundance: .; j_gene: TRBJ1-1; CDR3nt: TGTGCCAGCAGCTTAAGGCTGAACACTGAAGCTTTCTTT; CDR3aa: CASSLRLNTEAFF
v_gene: TRBV5-6; d_gene: .; abundance: .; j_gene: TRBJ1-6; CDR3nt: TGTGCCAGCTCTCTCCCGAGCTCCTATAATTCACCCCTCCACTTT; CDR3aa: CASSLPSSYNSPLHF
v_gene: TRBV7-9; d_gene: .; abundance: .; j_gene: TRBJ1-5; CDR3nt: TGTGCCAGCAGCTTAGGGGTAGGCGAGAATCAGCCCCAGCATTTT; CDR3aa: CASSLGVGENQPQHF
v_gene: TRBV24-1; d_gene: TRBD2; abundance: .; j_gene: TRBJ2-3; CDR3nt: TGTGCCACCAGTGCCGGGGGGGCGGCTAGCGGTAGCACAGATACGCAGTATTTT; CDR3aa: CATSAGGAASGSTDTQYF
v_gene: TRBV6-6; d_gene: TRBD2; abundance: .; j_gene: TRBJ2-1; CDR3nt: TGTGCCAGCAGTCTTAGGGTTGTAGCGGGAGGAATCAATGAGCAGTTCTTC; CDR3aa: CASSLRVVAGGINEQFF
v_gene: TRBV6-2/TRBV6-3; d_gene: .; abundance: .; j_gene: TRBJ2-3; CDR3nt: TGTGCCAGCAGTTATGACCGGACAGATACGCAGTATTTT; CDR3aa: CASSYDRTDTQYF
v_gene: TRBV9; d_gene: .; abundance: .; j_gene: TRBJ1-3; CDR3nt: TGTGCCAGCAGCGTAGCGGGGCCAGGGTTTCCTGGAAACACCATATATTTT; CDR3aa: CASSVAGPGFPGNTIYF
v_gene: TRBV30; d_gene: .; abundance: .; j_gene: TRBJ1-6; CDR3nt: TGTGCCTGGACTACAAAGGACAAGCCGTTGAATTCACCCCTCCACTTT; CDR3aa: CAWTTKDKPLNSPLHF
v_gene: TRBV7-2; d_gene: TRBD2; abundance: .; j_gene: TRBJ2-3; CDR3nt: TGTGCCAGCAGCCTCCGACTAGCGGGAGGGCCCCTAGATACGCAGTATTTT; CDR3aa: CASSLRLAGGPLDTQYF
v_gene: TRBV9; d_gene: .; abundance: .; j_gene: TRBJ2-2; CDR3nt: TGTGCCAGCAGCGTAGTGCTTCGGGATAGGGGCGGGGAGCTGTTTTTT; CDR3aa: CASSVVLRDRGGELFF